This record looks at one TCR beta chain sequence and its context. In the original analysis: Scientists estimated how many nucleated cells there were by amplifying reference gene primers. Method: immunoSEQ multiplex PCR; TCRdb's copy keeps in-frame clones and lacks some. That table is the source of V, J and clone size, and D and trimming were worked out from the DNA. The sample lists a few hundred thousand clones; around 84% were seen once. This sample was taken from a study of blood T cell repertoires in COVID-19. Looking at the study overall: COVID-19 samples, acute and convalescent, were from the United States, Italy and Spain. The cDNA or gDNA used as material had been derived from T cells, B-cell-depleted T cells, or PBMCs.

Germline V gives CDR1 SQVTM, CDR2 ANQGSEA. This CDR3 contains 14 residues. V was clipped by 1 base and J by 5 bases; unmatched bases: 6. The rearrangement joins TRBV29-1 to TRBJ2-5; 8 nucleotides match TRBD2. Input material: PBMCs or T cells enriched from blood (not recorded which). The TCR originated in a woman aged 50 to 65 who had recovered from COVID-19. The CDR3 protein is CSVEVSGGPETQYF. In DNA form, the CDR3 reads TGCAGCGTTGAAGTGTCGGGAGGGCCCGAGACCCAGTACTTC.